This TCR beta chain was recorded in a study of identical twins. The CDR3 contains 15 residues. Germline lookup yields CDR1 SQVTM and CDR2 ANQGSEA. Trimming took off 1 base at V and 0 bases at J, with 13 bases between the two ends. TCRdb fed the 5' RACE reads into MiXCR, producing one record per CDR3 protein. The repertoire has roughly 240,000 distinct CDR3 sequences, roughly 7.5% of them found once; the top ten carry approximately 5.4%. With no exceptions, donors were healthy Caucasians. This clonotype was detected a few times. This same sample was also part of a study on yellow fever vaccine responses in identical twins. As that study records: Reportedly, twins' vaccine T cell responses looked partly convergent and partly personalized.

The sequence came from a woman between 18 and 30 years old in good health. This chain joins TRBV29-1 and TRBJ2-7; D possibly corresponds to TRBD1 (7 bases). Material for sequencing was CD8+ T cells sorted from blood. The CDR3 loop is CSVEGRQGGSYEQYF. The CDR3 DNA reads TGCAGCGTTGAAGGCAGACAGGGAGGCTCCTACGAGCAGTACTTC.